This T cell receptor beta chain was recovered during a study of T cells in Graves' hyperthyroidism and ophthalmopathy. Study findings and constraints: Ophthalmopathy could be told apart from stable hyperthyroidism with a 13 V-J model.

This clonotype has only a few counts. The antigen is unknown. Lactation, pregnancy, other autoimmune disease or uncontrolled infection excluded patients. Based on clinical symptoms, serum thyroxine and TRAb, thyroid ultrasound and orbital computed tomography, diagnoses were reached. TCR beta CDR3 sequences were amplified from RNA transcripts. A first-round RT-PCR of the TCR CDR3 used the HTBI primer set. TCRdb reprocessed the multiplex PCR reads via MiXCR and lists one record per CDR3 protein. The sample lists about 640,000 distinct CDR3 sequences; around 21% were seen once. Germline CDR1 reads SGHDT; CDR2 reads YYEEEE. Trimming pared 4 bases from V and 7 bases from J, leaving 18 bases between. The CDR3 has 14 residues.

The clonotype comes from a young man with Graves' ophthalmopathy. The sequenced sample consisted of blood. The chain is built from TRBV5-6 and TRBJ2-7, with unresolved D. The CDR3 loop is CASSPTGRVGEQYF. CDR3 in DNA: TGTGCCAGCAGCCCGACGGGTCGGGTGGGAGAGCAGTACTTC.